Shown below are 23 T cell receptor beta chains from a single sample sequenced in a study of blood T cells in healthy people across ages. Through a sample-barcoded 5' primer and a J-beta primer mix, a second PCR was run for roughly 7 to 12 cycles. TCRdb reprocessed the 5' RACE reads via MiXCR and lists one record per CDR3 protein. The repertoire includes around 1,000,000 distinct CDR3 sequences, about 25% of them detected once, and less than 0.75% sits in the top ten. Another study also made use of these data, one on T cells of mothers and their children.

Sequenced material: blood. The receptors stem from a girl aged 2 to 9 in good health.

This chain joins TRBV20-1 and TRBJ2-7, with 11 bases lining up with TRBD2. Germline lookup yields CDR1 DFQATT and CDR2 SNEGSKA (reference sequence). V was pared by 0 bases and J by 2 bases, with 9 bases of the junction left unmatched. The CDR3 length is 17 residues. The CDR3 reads CSARDPLAGGQTYEQYF. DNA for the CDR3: TGCAGTGCTAGAGATCCGCTAGCGGGAGGTCAGACCTACGAGCAGTACTTC.

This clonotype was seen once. The CDR3 here is CASRIPQDEQYF. CDR3 nucleotide sequence: TGTGCCAGCAGGATCCCTCAAGACGAGCAGTACTTC. The chain is built from TRBV28 and TRBJ2-7; no clear D gene. Trimming pared 6 bases from V and 5 bases from J, leaving 11 bases between. Germline V gene lookup returns CDR1 MDHEN and CDR2 SYDVKM. This CDR3 has 12 amino acids.

The CDR3 DNA reads TGTGCCAGCAGCTTACTGGGGATGAACACTGAAGCTTTCTTT. As protein: CASSLLGMNTEAFF. The chain combines TRBV7-2 with TRBJ1-1, with D unclear. The length of the CDR3 is 14 residues. The V gene lost 2 bases and the J gene lost 0 bases, with 7 bases spanning the gap. CDR1 is SGHTA, CDR2 FQGNSA, per germline.

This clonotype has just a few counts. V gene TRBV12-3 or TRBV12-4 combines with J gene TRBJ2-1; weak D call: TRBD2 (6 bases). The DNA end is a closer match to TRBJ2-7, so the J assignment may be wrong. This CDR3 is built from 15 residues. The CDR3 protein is CASSPNPVSGYEQYF. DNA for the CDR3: TGTGCCAGCAGTCCAAATCCGGTTAGCGGCTACGAGCAGTACTTC.

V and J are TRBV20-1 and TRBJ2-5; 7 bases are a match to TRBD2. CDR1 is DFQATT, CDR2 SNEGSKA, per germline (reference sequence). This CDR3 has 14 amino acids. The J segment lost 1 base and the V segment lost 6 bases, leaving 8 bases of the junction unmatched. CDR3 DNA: TGCAGTGCCCTCCGTTGGGGGGGCCAAGAGACCCAGTACTTC. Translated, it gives CSALRWGGQETQYF.

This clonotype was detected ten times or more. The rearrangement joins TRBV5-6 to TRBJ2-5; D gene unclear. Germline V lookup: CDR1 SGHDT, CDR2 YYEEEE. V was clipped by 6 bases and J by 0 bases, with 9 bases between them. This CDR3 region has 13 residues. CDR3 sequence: CASTSGHQETQYF. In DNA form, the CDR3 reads TGTGCCAGCACTTCCGGACACCAAGAGACCCAGTACTTC.

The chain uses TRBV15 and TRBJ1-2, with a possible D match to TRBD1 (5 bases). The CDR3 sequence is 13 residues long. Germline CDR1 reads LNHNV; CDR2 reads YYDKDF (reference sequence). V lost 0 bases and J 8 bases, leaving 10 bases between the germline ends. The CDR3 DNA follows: TGTGCCACCAGCAGAGACCGGACAAGCGGCTACACCTTC. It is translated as CATSRDRTSGYTF.

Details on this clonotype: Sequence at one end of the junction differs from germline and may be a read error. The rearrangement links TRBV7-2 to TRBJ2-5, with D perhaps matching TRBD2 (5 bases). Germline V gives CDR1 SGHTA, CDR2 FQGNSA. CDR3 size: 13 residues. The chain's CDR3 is CAGSPTNKETQYF. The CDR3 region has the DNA TGTGCCGGCAGCCCGACTAATAAAGAGACCCAGTACTTC.

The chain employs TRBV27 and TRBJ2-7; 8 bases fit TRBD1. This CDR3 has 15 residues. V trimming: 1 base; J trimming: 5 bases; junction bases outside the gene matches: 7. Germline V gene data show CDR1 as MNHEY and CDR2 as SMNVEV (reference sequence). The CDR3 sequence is CASSLLTRGPNEQYF. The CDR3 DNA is TGTGCCAGCAGTTTATTAACCAGGGGGCCCAACGAGCAGTACTTC.

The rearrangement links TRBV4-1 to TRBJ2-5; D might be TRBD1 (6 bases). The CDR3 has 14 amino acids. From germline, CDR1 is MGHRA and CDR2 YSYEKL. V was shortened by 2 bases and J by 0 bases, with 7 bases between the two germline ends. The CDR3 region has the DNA TGCGCCAGCAGCCAAAGGACAGACCAAGAGACCCAGTACTTC. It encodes CASSQRTDQETQYF.

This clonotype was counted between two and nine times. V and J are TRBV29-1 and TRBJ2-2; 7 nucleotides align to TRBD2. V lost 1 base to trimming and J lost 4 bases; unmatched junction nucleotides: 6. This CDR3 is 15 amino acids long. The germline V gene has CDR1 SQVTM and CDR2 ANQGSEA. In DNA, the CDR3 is TGCAGCGTTGAAGTGGCCTCTAGCGGCACCGGGGAGCTGTTTTTT. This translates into CSVEVASSGTGELFF.

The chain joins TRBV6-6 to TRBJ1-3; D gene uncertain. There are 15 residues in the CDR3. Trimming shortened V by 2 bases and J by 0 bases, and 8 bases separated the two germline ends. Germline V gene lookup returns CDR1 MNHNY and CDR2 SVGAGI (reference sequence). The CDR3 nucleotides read TGTGCCAGCAGTTACGTGTTCTACTCTGGAAACACCATATATTTT. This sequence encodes CASSYVFYSGNTIYF.

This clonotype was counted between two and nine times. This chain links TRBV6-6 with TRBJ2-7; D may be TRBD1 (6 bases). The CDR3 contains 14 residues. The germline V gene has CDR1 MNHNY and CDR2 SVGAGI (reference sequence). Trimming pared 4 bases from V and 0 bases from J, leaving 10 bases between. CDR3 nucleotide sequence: TGTGCCAGCAGTTCGACAGGTGTCTCCTACGAGCAGTACTTC. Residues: CASSSTGVSYEQYF.

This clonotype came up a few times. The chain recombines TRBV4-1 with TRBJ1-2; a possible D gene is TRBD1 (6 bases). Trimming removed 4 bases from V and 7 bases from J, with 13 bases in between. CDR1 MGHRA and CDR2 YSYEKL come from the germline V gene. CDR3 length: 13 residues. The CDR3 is CASSPRTVTGYTF. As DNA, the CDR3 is TGCGCCAGCAGCCCCCGGACAGTTACTGGCTACACCTTC.

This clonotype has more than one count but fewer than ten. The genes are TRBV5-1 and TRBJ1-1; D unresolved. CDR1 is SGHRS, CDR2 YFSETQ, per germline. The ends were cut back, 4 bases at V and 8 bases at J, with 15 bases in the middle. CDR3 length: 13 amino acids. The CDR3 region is CASSAWVSGEAFF. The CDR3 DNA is TGCGCCAGCAGCGCTTGGGTTTCAGGAGAAGCTTTCTTT.

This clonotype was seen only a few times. CDR3 sequence: CASSDSPLHF. CDR3 in DNA: TGTGCCAGCAGTGATTCACCCCTCCACTTT. The rearrangement joins TRBV6-4 to TRBJ1-6; D gene uncertain. The germline V and J ends were trimmed by 3 bases and 9 bases, with 0 bases remaining between them. The germline V gene has CDR1 MRHNA and CDR2 SNTAGT. This CDR3 comprises 10 residues.

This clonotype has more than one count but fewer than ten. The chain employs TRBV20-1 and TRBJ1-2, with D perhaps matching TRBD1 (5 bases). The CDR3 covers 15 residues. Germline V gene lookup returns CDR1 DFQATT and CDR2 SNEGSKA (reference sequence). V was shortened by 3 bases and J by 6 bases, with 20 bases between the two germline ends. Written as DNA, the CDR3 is TGCAGTGCTAGCCCCGGGGGGTTAATAAGAAATGGCTACACCTTC. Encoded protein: CSASPGGLIRNGYTF.

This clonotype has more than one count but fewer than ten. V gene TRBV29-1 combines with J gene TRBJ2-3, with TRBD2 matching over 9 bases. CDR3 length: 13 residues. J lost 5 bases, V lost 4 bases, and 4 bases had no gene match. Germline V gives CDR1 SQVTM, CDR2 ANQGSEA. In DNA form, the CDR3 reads TGCAGCGTTGCAGCGGGGGGCCAAGATACGCAGTATTTT. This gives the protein CSVAAGGQDTQYF.

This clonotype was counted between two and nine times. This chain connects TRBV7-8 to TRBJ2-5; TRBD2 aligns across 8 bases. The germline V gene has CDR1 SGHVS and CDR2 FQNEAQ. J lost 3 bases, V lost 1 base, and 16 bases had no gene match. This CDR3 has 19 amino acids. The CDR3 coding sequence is TGTGCCAGCAGCTTAGAAGGGGTTAGGACGGTTAGCGGGAAAGAGACCCAGTACTTC. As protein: CASSLEGVRTVSGKETQYF.

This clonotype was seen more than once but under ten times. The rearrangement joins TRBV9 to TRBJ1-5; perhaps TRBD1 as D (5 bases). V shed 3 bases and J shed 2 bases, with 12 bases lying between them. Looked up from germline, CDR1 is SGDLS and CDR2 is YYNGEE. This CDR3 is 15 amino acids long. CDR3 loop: CASSASAGRNQPQHF. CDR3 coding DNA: TGTGCCAGCAGCGCTAGTGCAGGGCGCAATCAGCCCCAGCATTTT.

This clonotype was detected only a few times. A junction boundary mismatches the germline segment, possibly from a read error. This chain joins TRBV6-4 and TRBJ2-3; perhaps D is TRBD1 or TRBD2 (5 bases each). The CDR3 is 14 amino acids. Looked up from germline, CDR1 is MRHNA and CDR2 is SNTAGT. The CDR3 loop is CVSSPRDSTDTQYF. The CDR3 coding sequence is TGTGTCAGCAGTCCCCGGGACAGCACAGATACGCAGTATTTT.

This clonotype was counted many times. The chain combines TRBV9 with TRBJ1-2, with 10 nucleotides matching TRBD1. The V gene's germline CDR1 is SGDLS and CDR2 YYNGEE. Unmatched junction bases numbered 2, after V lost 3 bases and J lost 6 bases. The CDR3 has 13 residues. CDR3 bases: TGTGCCAGCAGCGCCGGGACAGGGGATGGCTACACCTTC. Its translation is CASSAGTGDGYTF.

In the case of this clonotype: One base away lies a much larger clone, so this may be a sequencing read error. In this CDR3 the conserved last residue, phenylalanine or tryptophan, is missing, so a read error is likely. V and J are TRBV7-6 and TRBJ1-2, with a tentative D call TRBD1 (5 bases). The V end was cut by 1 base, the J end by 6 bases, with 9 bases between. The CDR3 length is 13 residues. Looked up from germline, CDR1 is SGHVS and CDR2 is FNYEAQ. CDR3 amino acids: CASSLGAQDGYTS. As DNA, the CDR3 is TGTGCCAGCAGCTTAGGGGCACAGGATGGCTACACCTCC.